This T cell receptor (beta chain) emerged from a study of CD8+CD57+ T cells in acquired aplastic anemia. Study context: Sorted CD4+ and CD8+ cells gave an average of about 3.4 ug of DNA. CD4+ cells from healthy donors averaged roughly 11 million reads. The study, taken as a whole, reports: Researchers report that about 29 CD8+ CDR3 sequences appeared in both patients and controls.

There are 15 residues in the CDR3. V was clipped by 6 bases and J by 2 bases; unmatched bases: 7. Germline CDR1 is DFQATT and CDR2 is SNEGSKA (reference sequence). Template material for TCR beta VDJ and CDR3 profiling consisted of genomic DNA. TCRdb passed the reads through MiXCR, listing each CDR3 protein once. The table includes more than 150,000 distinct CDR3 sequences, 45% to 50% detected once. The sample holds many counts of this clonotype. Its antigen is not known. The sequencing input was sorted CD4+, CD8+, or CD8+CD57+ T cells (not recorded which) from PBMCs. The clonotype originates from a human donor in good health. The rearrangement joins TRBV20-1 to TRBJ2-1; 10 bases fit TRBD2. The CDR3 DNA sequence: TGCAGTGCGATCCCCGGGACTAGCGCCTACAATGAGCAGTTCTTC. It encodes CSAIPGTSAYNEQFF.